This entry is about one TCR beta chain. The data were taken from a study of blood T cell repertoires in COVID-19. About the research overall: Samples of COVID-19 (acute and convalescent) were obtained from the United States, Italy and Spain.

Only in-frame clones appear in the TCRdb table, and some are missing; sequencing was by immunoSEQ multiplex PCR. The data show over 200,000 clones, with 80% to 90% seen just once and under 4.5% held by the top ten. Germline V gene sequence: CDR1 SGDLS, CDR2 YYNGEE. The V segment lost 2 bases and the J segment 4 bases; nucleotides outside the gene matches: 6. The CDR3 contains 15 residues. This sequence originates from a woman in her thirties who had been exposed to COVID-19. Material: PBMCs or T cells enriched from blood (not recorded which). The chain is built from TRBV9 and TRBJ2-5, with 9 bases matching TRBD2. This chain's CDR3 is CASSVSGSSPETQYF. The DNA for the CDR3 is TGTGCCAGCAGCGTTAGCGGGAGCTCCCCAGAGACCCAGTACTTC.